Sequencing of this TCR beta chain was carried out in a study of shared T cell receptors in the human thymus. The CDR3 sequence is 17 residues long. CDR1 and CDR2 from the germline V gene are SGHTS and YDEGEE. Trimming stripped 0 bases from V and 0 bases from J, with 16 bases between. TCRdb keeps only in-frame clones here, not all; method: immunoSEQ multiplex PCR. The data hold about 660,000 clones, with more than 70% observed a single time. The same data also went into a second study, on human thymus T cells. Per that paper: Corrective cardiac surgery supplied the resected thymus tissue. Gene usage for V and J segments appeared biased in thymic and blood repertoires.

This chain uses TRBV5-8 with TRBJ2-7; a weak D match, TRBD2 (5 bases). This receptor was identified in a boy in the first two years of life with a congenital heart defect. The sample taken for sequencing was thymocytes. The CDR3 sequence is CASSLGPGSGISYEQYF. The CDR3 DNA follows: TGTGCCAGCAGCTTGGGGCCGGGTTCGGGGATCTCCTACGAGCAGTACTTC.